One and the same sample provided the 16 T cell receptor beta chains below, sequenced in a study of blood T cell repertoires in COVID-19 (dated by TCRdb to about 2020). Libraries came from the immunoSEQ multiplex PCR assay. Drawn from immuneACCESS, this table holds only the in-frame rearrangements with V and J called that TCRdb kept. Clones are partly lost; checked studies trace under half to an unresolved V gene and leave the rest unexplained. This sample is represented by tens of thousands of clones; more than 75% of them were singletons. Approximately 15% of the sample goes to the ten largest clones. Sequencing was carried out using peripheral blood. Receptor source: a man aged 65 to 85 with acute or convalescent COVID-19.

The chain carries TRBV24-1 and TRBJ1-6, with 7 bases matching TRBD1. This CDR3 is 14 amino acids long. Looked up from germline, CDR1 is KGHDR and CDR2 is SFDVKD. Germline trimming cut 4 bases from V and 5 bases from J; bases unmatched to any gene: 1. CDR3 DNA sequence: TGTGCCACCAGTGAAACAGGGGATAATTCACCCCTCCACTTT. This codes for CATSETGDNSPLHF.

V usage is TRBV27 and J usage is TRBJ2-2; TRBD1 agrees at 10 bases. The CDR3 has 15 amino acids. In germline, CDR1 is MNHEY, CDR2 SMNVEV (reference sequence). Losses at the gene ends were 5 bases for V and 8 bases for J; bases not matched to a gene: 8. CDR3 nucleotides: TGTGCCAGCAGTCCACGGGGACAGGGGAGGGGGGAGCTGTTTTTT. This gives the protein CASSPRGQGRGELFF.

This chain connects TRBV24-1 to TRBJ2-1, with D tentatively TRBD2 (6 bases). Between the trimmed V and J ends, which lost 7 bases and 15 bases, there was a span of 15 bases. The CDR3 runs 11 residues. Germline lookup yields CDR1 KGHDR and CDR2 SFDVKD. The CDR3 here is CATSTVRETFF. The CDR3 nucleotides read TGTGCCACCAGCACGGTCCGGGAGACGTTCTTC.

The chain has TRBV14 and TRBJ2-7; 8 bases are a match to TRBD2. The CDR3 is 15 residues long. Germline loops: CDR1 SGHDN, CDR2 FVKESK. J lost 0 bases, V lost 4 bases, and 5 bases had no gene match. The CDR3 nucleotides read TGTGCCAGCAGCCGTTCGGGAGGGCCCTCCTACGAGCAGTACTTC. Translation: CASSRSGGPSYEQYF.

This clone was detected only a few times. This chain joins TRBV18 and TRBJ2-7; TRBD2 matches 7 bases. The CDR3 loop spans 15 amino acids. Germline V gene sequence: CDR1 KGHSH, CDR2 LQKENI. With V trimmed by 1 base and J by 6 bases, 9 bases remained unmatched. The CDR3 loop reads CASSPLWTRETEQYF. CDR3 DNA sequence: TGTGCCAGCTCACCACTCTGGACTAGGGAGACCGAGCAGTACTTC.

The V call is TRBV6-1, the J call TRBJ1-3; D not resolved. With 2 bases removed from V and 8 bases from J, the gap between germline ends came to 4 bases. This CDR3 comprises 11 residues. The germline V gene has CDR1 MNHNS and CDR2 SASEGT. DNA for the CDR3: TGTGCCAGCAGTGAATTAGACACCATATATTTT. This gives the protein CASSELDTIYF.

The chain combines TRBV5-4 with TRBJ1-3; weak D call: TRBD1 (6 bases). The CDR3 spans 14 residues. Germline V gives CDR1 SGHNT, CDR2 YYREEE (reference sequence). V was pared by 2 bases and J by 3 bases, with 9 bases between. The CDR3 sequence is CASSLQGNGNTIYF. The CDR3, as DNA: TGTGCCAGCAGCTTACAGGGAAATGGAAACACCATATATTTT. Full variable domain (rest looked up from reference TRBV5-4 and TRBJ1-3): ETGVTQSPTHLIKTRGQQVTLRCSSQSGHNTVSWYQQALGQGPQFIFQYYREEENGRGNFPPRFSGLQFPNYSSELNVNALELDDSALYLCASSLQGNGNTIYFGEGSWLTVV.

V is TRBV6-5 and J is TRBJ1-5; weak D call: TRBD1 (5 bases). The CDR3 totals 16 residues. Germline V gives CDR1 MNHEY, CDR2 SVGAGI. V lost 4 bases and J lost 2, with 15 bases in between. The CDR3 DNA sequence: TGTGCCAGCAGTTCGGGGGGGAGTAGTGGCAATCAGCCCCAGCATTTT. Residues: CASSSGGSSGNQPQHF.

The chain employs TRBV19 and TRBJ1-5; tentative D call: TRBD1 (6 bases). Germline CDR1 and CDR2: LNHDA and SQIVND (reference sequence). The CDR3 extends over 15 amino acids. Trimming removed 6 bases at V and 4 bases at J, with 16 bases between. This chain's CDR3 is CASRADRSDNQPQHF. DNA for the CDR3: TGTGCCAGTAGGGCCGACAGGTCCGATAATCAGCCCCAGCATTTT.

The gene calls are TRBV30 and TRBJ1-1, with D tentatively TRBD1 (6 bases). Trimming removed 2 bases from V and 2 bases from J, with 12 bases in between. The CDR3 length is 14 residues. Looked up from germline, CDR1 is GTSNPN and CDR2 is SVGIG (reference sequence). CDR3 nucleotides: TGTGCCTGGAGTAAGGGGGGGATTAACACTGAAGCTTTCTTT. It specifies CAWSKGGINTEAFF.

The chain uses TRBV5-1 and TRBJ2-3, with a tentative D call TRBD2 (5 bases). Germline V CDR1 and CDR2: SGHRS, YFSETQ. CDR3 size: 16 residues. Trimming pared 4 bases from V and 5 bases from J, leaving 20 bases between. CDR3 sequence reads: CASSPRVRGMVDTQYF. The CDR3 DNA is TGCGCCAGCAGCCCCCGAGTGAGAGGGATGGTAGATACGCAGTATTTT.

V gene TRBV3-1 (or the pseudogene TRBV3-2) combines with J gene TRBJ2-3; D might be TRBD2 (5 bases). Germline V CDR1 and CDR2: LGHDT, YNNKEL (reference sequence). CDR3 length: 13 residues. Trimming took off 6 bases at V and 0 bases at J, with 7 bases between the two ends. In DNA, the CDR3 is TGTGCCAGCAGAGCGGCTAGCACAGATACGCAGTATTTT. It codes for CASRAASTDTQYF.

The rearrangement links TRBV6-6 to TRBJ1-5; D is ambiguous. The V end lost 0 bases, the J end lost 7 bases, and 7 bases lay between the germline ends. CDR1 is MNHNY and CDR2 is SVGAGI in the germline V gene (reference sequence). The CDR3 contains 13 residues. The CDR3 DNA sequence: TGTGCCAGCAGTTACTCTGGGAGGCAGCCCCAGCATTTT. Its protein is CASSYSGRQPQHF.

The genes are TRBV18 and TRBJ1-4, with 7 bases aligning to TRBD1. CDR3 length: 17 residues. Germline CDR1 reads KGHSH; CDR2 reads LQKENI. V was pared by 3 bases and J by 10 bases, with 17 bases of the junction left unmatched. The CDR3 DNA sequence: TGTGCCAGCTCACCGGTACCCCACGGACAGGCCATAGGAAAACTGTTTTTT. Protein sequence: CASSPVPHGQAIGKLFF. The full variable domain, with the rest looked up from reference TRBV18 and TRBJ1-4, is NAGVMQNPRHLVRRRGQEARLRCSPMKGHSHVYWYRQLPEEGLKFMVYLQKENIIDESGMPKERFSAEFPKEGPSILRIQQVVRGDSAAYFCASSPVPHGQAIGKLFFGSGTQLSVL.

The genes are TRBV28 and TRBJ1-5; the D gene is possibly TRBD1 (5 bases). Per germline, CDR1 MDHEN and CDR2 SYDVKM. This CDR3 comprises 14 residues. Trimming stripped 3 bases from V and 6 bases from J, with 12 bases between. CDR3 in amino acids: CASSFGGVAQPQHF. The CDR3, as DNA: TGTGCCAGCAGTTTTGGGGGGGTCGCTCAGCCCCAGCATTTT.

This clone was seen only a few times. The V call is TRBV18, the J call TRBJ1-4, with a possible D match to TRBD1 (6 bases). This CDR3 comprises 15 residues. The V gene's germline CDR1 is KGHSH and CDR2 LQKENI. Deletions cut 2 bases from V and 3 bases from J, with 10 bases between. The CDR3 loop is CASSPKQGPNEKLFF. DNA for the CDR3: TGTGCCAGCTCACCAAAACAGGGCCCTAATGAAAAACTGTTTTTT.